This T cell receptor beta chain was captured by sequencing in a study of OX40 agonist ivuxolimab in advanced cancers. Overall study context: Ivuxolimab was delivered to patients intravenously every 2 weeks at doses spanning 0.01 to 10 mg/kg. Dose-escalation cases comprised hepatocellular carcinoma, melanoma, renal cell or head and neck cancer. One patient with hepatocellular carcinoma and two with cutaneous melanoma, three in all, had partial responses. Study-wide points: Expanded clones belonging to CD8+ T cells outnumbered, on average, those of CD4+.

Profiling relied on immunoSEQ multiplex PCR, and the TCRdb table lists in-frame clones only, not all of them. The table includes about 40,000 clones, 70% to 85% detected once. Concerning this clone itself: The antigen is unknown.

This CDR3 has 15 residues. Trimming left V 1 base short and J 2 bases short, with 12 bases between. Germline values: CDR1 MNHNY, CDR2 SVGAGI (reference sequence). The chain recombines TRBV6-6 with TRBJ2-7, with D possibly being TRBD2 (6 bases). This clonotype was obtained from an adult with an advanced solid tumor such as melanoma, head and neck, liver or kidney cancer. Sequencing used CD4+ or CD8+ T cells sorted from blood, obtained in a trial of the OX40 agonist ivuxolimab. The DNA for the CDR3 is TGTGCCAGCAGTTACTATAATCGGGAGACCTACGAGCAGTACTTC. Translation: CASSYYNRETYEQYF.